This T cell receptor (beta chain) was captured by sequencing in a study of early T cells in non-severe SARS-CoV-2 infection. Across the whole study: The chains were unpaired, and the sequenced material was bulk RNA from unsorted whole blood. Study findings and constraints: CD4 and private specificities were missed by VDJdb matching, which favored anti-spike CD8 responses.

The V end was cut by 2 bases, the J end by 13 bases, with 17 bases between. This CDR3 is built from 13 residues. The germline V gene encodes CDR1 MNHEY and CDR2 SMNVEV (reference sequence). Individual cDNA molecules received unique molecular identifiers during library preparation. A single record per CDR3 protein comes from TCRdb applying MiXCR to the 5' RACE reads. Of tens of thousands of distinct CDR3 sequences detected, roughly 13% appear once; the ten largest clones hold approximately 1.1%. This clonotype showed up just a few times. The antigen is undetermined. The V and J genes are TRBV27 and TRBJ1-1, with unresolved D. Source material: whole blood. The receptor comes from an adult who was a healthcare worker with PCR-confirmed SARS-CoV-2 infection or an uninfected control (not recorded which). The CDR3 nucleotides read TGTGCCAGCAGTTTACTGGAGGCCAGGATGGTTTTCTTT. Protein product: CASSLLEARMVFF.